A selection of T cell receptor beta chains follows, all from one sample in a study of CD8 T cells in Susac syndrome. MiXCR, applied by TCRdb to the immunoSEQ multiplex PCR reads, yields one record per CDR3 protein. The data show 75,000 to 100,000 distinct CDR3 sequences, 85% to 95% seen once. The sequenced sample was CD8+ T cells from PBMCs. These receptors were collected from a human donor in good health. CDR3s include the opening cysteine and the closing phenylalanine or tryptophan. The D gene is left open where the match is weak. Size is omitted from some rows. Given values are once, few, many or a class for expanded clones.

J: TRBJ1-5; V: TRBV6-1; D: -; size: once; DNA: TGTGCCAGCGACGGGGGGCTGGGAAATCAGCCCCAGCATTTT; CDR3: CASDGGLGNQPQHF
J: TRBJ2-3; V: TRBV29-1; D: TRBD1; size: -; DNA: TGCAGCGTGGTAGGACAGGGCCCAGATACGCAGTATTTT; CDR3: CSVVGQGPDTQYF
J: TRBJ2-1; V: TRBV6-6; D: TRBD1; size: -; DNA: TGTGCCAGCAGTTCGTCGCCGGGACAGGGGGCCAATGAGCAGTTCTTC; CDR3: CASSSSPGQGANEQFF
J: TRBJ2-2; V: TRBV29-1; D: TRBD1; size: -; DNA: TGCAGCGTTGGGACAGGGGAATGGACCGGGGAGCTGTTTTTT; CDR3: CSVGTGEWTGELFF
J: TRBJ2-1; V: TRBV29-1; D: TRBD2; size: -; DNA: TGCAGCGTTGAGGTAGGGACTAGCGGGAGGAATGAGCAGTTCTTC; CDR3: CSVEVGTSGRNEQFF
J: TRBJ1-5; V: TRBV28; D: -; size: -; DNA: TGTGCCAGCGGACCCCCATCGGCCCAGCATTTT; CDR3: CASGPPSAQHF
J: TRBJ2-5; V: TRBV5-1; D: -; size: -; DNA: TGCGCCAGCAGCTTGGTCCCAACCCAAGAGACCCAGTACTTC; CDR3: CASSLVPTQETQYF
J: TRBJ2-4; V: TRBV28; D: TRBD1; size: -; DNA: TGTGCCAGCAGGAGATTGACAGGGATCTCCAAAAACATTCAGTACTTC; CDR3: CASRRLTGISKNIQYF
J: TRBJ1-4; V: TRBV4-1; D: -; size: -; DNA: TGCGCCAGCAGCGGCGCCCTAGGCCCGGCTACTAATGAAAAACTGTTTTTT; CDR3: CASSGALGPATNEKLFF
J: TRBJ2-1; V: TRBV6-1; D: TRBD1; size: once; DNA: TGTGCCAGCAGTGAGACAGGGGCGCCCGTGGAGCAGTTCTTC; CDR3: CASSETGAPVEQFF
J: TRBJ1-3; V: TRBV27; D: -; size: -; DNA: TGTGCCAGCAGTTTATCGGTAGGGGTCGACTCTGGAAACACCATATATTTT; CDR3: CASSLSVGVDSGNTIYF
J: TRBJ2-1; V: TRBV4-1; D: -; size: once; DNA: TGCGCCAGCAGCCAAGAAAGGCTAGTAAATGAGCAGTTCTTC; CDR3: CASSQERLVNEQFF
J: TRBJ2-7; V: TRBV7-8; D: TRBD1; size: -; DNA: TGTGCCAGCAGCCCCCGGACAGGTTTAACCTCCTACGAGCAGTACTTC; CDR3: CASSPRTGLTSYEQYF
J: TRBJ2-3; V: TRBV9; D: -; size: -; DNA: TGTGCCAGCAGCGTAGTTGGGGTATACACAGATACGCAGTATTTT; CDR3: CASSVVGVYTDTQYF
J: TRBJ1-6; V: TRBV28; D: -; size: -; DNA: TGTGCCAGCAGTTTACGACGGACCAGCAGAAATTCACCCCTCCACTTT; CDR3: CASSLRRTSRNSPLHF
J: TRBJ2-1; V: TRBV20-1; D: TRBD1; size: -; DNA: TGCAGCGCCCAGGGGGATGAGCAGTTCTTC; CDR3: CSAQGDEQFF
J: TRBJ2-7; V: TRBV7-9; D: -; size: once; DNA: TGTGCCAGCAGCCCCTCCGACGGAAAGTACTACGAGCAGTACTTC; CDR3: CASSPSDGKYYEQYF
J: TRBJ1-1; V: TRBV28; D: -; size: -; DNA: TGTGCCAGCAGTTTACAAGTAACTGGGAACATGAACACTGAAGCTTTCTTT; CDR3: CASSLQVTGNMNTEAFF
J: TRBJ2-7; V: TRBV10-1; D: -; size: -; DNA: TGCGCCAGCAGTGACCCCAATGACCACGAGCAGTACTTC; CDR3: CASSDPNDHEQYF
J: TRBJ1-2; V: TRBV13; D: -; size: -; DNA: TGTGCCAGCAGCTCGGCTCCCCCCGAAACAGGGCTCCATGGCTACACCTTC; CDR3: CASSSAPPETGLHGYTF
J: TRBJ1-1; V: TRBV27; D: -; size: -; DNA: TGTGCCAGCAGTTTAAACGCGTACACTGAAGCTTTCTTT; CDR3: CASSLNAYTEAFF
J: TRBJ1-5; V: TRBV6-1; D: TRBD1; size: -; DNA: TGTGCCAGCAGTGACGCGACAGGGGGATCCGAGCCCCAGCATTTT; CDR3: CASSDATGGSEPQHF
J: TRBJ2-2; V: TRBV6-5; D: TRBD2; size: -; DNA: TGTGCCAGCAGTTACCTCGGACTAGCGGTCTCGAAGGATACCGGGGAGCTGTTTTTT; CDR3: CASSYLGLAVSKDTGELFF
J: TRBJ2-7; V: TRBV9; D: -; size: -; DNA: TGTGCCAGCAGCGGCAAATCCGGGACCACTTCCGAGCAGTACTTC; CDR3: CASSGKSGTTSEQYF
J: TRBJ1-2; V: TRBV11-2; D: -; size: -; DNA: TGTGCCAGCAGCTTAGCAGTTTATGGCTACACCTTC; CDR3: CASSLAVYGYTF
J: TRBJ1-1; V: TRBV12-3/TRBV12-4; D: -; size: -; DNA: TGTGCCAGCAGCTACCCTCCCCGGGGGCGCGACACTGAAGCTTTCTTT; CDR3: CASSYPPRGRDTEAFF